The entry that follows covers one T cell receptor beta chain sequence. A read error may produce the germline difference seen at one junction end. This record belongs to a study of blood T cell repertoires in COVID-19. The germline V gene has CDR1 MNHEY and CDR2 SVGAGI. The CDR3 totals 14 residues. Sequencing was performed with immunoSEQ multiplex PCR; in TCRdb, only in-frame clones are kept and a portion is missing. Of 390,000 or so clones in the sample, more than 70% were seen once. Seattle's cohort entered during active infection and was followed longitudinally. The rearrangement uses TRBV6-5 and TRBJ2-1, with TRBD2 matching over 10 bases. Sequenced material: peripheral blood. The TCR comes from a woman aged 30 to 39 with COVID-19, enrolled during active disease. This CDR3 reads CASNPGLAPGGEIF. The DNA of the CDR3 is TGTGCCAGCAACCCGGGACTAGCGCCTGGGGGCGAAATCTTC.